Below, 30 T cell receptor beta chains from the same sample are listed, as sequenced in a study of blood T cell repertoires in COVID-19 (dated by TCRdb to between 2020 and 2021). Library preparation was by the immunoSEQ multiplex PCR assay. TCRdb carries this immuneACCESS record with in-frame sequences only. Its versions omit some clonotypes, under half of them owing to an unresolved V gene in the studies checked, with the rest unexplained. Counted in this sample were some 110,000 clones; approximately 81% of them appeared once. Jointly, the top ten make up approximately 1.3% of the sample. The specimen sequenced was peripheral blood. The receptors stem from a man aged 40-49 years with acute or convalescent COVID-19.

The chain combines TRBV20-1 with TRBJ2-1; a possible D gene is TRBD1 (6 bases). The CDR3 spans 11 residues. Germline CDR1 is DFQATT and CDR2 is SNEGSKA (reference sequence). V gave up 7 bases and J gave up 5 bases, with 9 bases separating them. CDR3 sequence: CSGRGNNEQFF. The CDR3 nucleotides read TGCAGTGGAAGGGGGAACAATGAGCAGTTCTTC.

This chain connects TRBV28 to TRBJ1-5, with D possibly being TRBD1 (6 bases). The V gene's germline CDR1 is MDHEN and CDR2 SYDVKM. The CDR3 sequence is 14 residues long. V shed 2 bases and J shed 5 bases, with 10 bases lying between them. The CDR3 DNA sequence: TGTGCCAGCAGTTTACCAGGGGACCATCAGCCCCAGCATTTT. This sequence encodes CASSLPGDHQPQHF.

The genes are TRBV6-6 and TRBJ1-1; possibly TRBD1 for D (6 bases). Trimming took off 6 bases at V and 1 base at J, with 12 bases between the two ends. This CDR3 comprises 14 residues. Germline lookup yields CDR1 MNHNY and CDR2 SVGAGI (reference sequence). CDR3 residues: CASRPGAPNTEAFF. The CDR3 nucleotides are TGTGCCAGCAGACCAGGGGCGCCGAACACTGAAGCTTTCTTT.

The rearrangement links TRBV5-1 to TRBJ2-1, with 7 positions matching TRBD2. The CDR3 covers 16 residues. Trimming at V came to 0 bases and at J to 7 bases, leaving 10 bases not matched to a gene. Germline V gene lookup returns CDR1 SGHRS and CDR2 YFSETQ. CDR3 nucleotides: TGCGCCAGCAGCTTGGCACCCAGCGGGAATGAGAATGAGCAGTTCTTC. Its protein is CASSLAPSGNENEQFF.

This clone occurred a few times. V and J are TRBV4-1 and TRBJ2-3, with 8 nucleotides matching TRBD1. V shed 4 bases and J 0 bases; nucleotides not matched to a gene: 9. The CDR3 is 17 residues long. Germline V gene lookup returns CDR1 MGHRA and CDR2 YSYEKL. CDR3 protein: CASSPFPTGVSTDTQYF. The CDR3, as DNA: TGCGCCAGCAGCCCTTTCCCGACAGGGGTGAGCACAGATACGCAGTATTTT.

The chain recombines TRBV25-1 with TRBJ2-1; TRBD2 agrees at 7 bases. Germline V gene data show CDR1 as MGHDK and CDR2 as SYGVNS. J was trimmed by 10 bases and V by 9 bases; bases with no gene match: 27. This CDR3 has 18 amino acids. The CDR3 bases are TGTGCCAGGATGCTGGCGGGAGCTAACACCCCACGACAATGCGAGCAGTTCTTC. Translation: CARMLAGANTPRQCEQFF.

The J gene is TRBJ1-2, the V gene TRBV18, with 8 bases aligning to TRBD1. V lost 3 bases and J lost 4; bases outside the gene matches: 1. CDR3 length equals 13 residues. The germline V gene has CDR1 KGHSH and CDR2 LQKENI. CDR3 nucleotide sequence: TGTGCCAGCTCACCGGACAGGGTCTATGGCTACACCTTC. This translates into CASSPDRVYGYTF.

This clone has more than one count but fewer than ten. The chain's CDR3 is CASSLASTNYGYTF. The DNA of the CDR3 is TGTGCCAGCAGCTTAGCGTCAACTAACTATGGCTACACCTTC. The chain uses TRBV7-2 and TRBJ1-2; D gene uncertain. The CDR3 contains 14 residues. V was cut by 0 bases and J by 0 bases, with 5 bases left in between. Germline V lookup: CDR1 SGHTA, CDR2 FQGNSA.

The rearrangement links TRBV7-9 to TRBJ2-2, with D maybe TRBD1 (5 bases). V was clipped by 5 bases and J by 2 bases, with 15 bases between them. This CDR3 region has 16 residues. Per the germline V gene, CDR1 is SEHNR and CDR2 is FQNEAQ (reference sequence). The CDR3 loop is CASSHPHRTNTGELFF. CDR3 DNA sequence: TGTGCCAGCAGCCACCCACATCGGACAAACACCGGGGAGCTGTTTTTT. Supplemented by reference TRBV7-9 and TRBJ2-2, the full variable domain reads DTGVSQNPRHKITKRGQNVTFRCDPISEHNRLYWYRQTLGQGPEFLTYFQNEAQLEKSRLLSDRFSAERPKGSFSTLEIQRTEQGDSAMYLCASSHPHRTNTGELFFGEGSRLTVL.

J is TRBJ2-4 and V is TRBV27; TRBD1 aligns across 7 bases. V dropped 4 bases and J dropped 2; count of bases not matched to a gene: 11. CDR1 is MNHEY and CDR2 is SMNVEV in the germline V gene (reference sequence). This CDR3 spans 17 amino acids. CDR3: CASSSTGTVLPKNIQYF. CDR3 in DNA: TGTGCCAGCAGTTCCACCGGGACAGTGCTTCCCAAAAACATTCAGTACTTC.

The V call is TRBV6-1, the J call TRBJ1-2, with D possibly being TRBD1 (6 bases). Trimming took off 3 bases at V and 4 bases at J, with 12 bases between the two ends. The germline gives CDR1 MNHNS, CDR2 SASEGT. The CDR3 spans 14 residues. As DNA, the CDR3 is TGTGCCAGCAGTGAGGACAGTCCTCCCTATGGCTACACCTTC. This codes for CASSEDSPPYGYTF.

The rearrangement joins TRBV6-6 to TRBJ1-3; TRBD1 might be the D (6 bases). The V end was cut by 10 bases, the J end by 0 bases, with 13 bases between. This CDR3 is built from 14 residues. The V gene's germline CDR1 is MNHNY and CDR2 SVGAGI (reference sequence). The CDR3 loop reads CATQDRTSGNTIYF. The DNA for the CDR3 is TGTGCCACCCAAGACAGGACCTCTGGAAACACCATATATTTT.

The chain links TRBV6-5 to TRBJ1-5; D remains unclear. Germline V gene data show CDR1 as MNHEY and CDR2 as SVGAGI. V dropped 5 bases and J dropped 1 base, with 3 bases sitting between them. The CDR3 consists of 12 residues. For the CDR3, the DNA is TGTGCCAGCAGTCCGAGCAATCAGCCCCAGCATTTT. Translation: CASSPSNQPQHF.

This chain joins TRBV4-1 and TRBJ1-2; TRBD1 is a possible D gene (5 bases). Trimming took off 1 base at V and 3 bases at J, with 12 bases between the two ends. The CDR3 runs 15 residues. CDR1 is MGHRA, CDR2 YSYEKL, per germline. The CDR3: CASSQVGARDYGYTF. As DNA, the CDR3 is TGCGCCAGCAGCCAAGTAGGGGCCAGGGACTATGGCTACACCTTC.

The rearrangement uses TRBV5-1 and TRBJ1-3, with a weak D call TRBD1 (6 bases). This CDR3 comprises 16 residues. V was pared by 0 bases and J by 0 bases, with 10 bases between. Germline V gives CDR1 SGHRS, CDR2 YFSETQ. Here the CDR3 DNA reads TGCGCCAGCAGCTTGGAAGTCAGGGGCTCTGGAAACACCATATATTTT. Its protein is CASSLEVRGSGNTIYF.

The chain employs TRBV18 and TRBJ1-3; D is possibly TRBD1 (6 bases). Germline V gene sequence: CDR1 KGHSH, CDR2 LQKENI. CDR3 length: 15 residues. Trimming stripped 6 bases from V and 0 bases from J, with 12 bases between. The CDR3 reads CASSLGQNSGNTIYF. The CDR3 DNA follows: TGTGCCAGCTCCCTCGGACAGAACTCTGGAAACACCATATATTTT.

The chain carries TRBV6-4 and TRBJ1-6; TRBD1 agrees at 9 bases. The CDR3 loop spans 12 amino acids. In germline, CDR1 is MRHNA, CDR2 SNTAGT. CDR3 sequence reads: CPQGTGNSPLHF. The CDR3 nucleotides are TGTCCACAAGGGACAGGGAATTCACCCCTCCACTTT.

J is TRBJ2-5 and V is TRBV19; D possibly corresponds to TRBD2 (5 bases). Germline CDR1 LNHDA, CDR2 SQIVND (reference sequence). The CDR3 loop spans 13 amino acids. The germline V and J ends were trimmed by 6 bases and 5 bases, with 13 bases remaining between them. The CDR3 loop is CASRDFGSETQYF. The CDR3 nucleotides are TGTGCCAGTAGGGACTTTGGGAGCGAGACCCAGTACTTC.

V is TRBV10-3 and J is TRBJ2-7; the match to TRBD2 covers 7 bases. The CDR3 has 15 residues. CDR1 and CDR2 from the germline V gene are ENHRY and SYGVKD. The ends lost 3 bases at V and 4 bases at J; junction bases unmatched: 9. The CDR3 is CAISDREAGPYEQYF. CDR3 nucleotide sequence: TGTGCCATCAGTGACAGGGAAGCGGGGCCTTACGAGCAGTACTTC.

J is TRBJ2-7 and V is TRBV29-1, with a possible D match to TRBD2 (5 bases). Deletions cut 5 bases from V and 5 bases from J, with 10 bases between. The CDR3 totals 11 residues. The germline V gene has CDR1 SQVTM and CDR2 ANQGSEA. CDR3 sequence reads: CSVHSGNEQYF. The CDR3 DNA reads TGCAGCGTTCACTCGGGAAACGAGCAGTACTTC.

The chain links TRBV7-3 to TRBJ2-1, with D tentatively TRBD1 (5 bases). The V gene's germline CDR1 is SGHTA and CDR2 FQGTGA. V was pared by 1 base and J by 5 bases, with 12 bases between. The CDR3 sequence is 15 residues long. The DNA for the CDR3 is TGTGCCAGCAGCTTAAGGAACGGACAACACAATGAGCAGTTCTTC. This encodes CASSLRNGQHNEQFF.

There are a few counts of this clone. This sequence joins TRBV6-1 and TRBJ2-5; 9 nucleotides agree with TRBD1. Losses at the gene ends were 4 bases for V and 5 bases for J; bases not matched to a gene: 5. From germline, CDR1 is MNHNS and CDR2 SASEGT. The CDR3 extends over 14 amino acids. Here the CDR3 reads CASSARDRAETQYF. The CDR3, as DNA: TGTGCCAGCAGTGCCCGGGACAGGGCGGAGACCCAGTACTTC.

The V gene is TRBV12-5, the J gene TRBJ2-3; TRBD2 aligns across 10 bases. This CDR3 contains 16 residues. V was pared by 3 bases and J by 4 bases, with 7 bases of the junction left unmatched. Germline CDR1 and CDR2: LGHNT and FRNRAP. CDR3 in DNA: TGTGCTAGTGGTTTCTCCCGGACTAGCGGACCAGATACGCAGTATTTT. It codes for CASGFSRTSGPDTQYF.

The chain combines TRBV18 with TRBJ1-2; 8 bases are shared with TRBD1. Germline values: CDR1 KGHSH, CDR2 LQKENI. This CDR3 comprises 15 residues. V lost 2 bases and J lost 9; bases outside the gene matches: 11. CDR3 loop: CASSPETGAGSRYTF. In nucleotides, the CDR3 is TGTGCCAGCTCACCAGAGACAGGGGCGGGAAGTCGCTACACCTTC. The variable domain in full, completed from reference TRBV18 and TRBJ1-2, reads NAGVMQNPRHLVRRRGQEARLRCSPMKGHSHVYWYRQLPEEGLKFMVYLQKENIIDESGMPKERFSAEFPKEGPSILRIQQVVRGDSAAYFCASSPETGAGSRYTFGSGTRLTVV.

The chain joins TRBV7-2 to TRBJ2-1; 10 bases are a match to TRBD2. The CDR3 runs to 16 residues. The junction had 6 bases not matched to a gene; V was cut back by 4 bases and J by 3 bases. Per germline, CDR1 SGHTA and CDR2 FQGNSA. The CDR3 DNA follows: TGTGCCAGCAGCTCCCCTGAGCGGGGGGGCTACAATGAGCAGTTCTTC. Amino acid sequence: CASSSPERGGYNEQFF.

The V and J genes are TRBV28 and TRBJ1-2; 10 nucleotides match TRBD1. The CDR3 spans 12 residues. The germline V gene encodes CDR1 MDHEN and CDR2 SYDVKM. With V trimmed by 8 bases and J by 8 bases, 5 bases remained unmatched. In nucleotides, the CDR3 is TGTGCCAGCCACGGACAGGGGGTGGGCTACACCTTC. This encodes CASHGQGVGYTF.

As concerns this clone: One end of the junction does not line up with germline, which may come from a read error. The DNA for the CDR3 is TGTGCCAGCAGCCCGCTCTGCCTAGCGATCTTC. Translating gives CASSPLCLAIF. This sequence joins TRBV5-4 and TRBJ2-1, with a possible D match to TRBD2 (6 bases). CDR1 and CDR2 from the germline V gene are SGHNT and YYREEE (reference sequence). The CDR3 is 11 amino acids.

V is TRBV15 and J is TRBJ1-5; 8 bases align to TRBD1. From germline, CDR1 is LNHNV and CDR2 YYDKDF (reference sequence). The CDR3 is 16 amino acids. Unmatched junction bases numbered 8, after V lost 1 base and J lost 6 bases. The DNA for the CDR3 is TGTGCCACCAGCAGAGCCGGGCAGGGGGCCGGTCAGCCCCAGCATTTT. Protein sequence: CATSRAGQGAGQPQHF.

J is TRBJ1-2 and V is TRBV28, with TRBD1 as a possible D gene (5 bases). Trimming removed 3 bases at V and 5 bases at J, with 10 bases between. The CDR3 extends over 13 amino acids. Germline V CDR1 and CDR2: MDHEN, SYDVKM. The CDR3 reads CASSLAGRYGYTF. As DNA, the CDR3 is TGTGCCAGCAGTTTGGCAGGGAGGTATGGCTACACCTTC.

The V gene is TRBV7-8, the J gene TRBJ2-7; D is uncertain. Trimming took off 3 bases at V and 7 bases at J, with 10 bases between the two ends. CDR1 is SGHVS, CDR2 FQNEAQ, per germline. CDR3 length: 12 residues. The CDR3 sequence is CASSLVASEQYF. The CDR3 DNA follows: TGTGCCAGCAGCTTGGTAGCATCTGAGCAGTACTTC.